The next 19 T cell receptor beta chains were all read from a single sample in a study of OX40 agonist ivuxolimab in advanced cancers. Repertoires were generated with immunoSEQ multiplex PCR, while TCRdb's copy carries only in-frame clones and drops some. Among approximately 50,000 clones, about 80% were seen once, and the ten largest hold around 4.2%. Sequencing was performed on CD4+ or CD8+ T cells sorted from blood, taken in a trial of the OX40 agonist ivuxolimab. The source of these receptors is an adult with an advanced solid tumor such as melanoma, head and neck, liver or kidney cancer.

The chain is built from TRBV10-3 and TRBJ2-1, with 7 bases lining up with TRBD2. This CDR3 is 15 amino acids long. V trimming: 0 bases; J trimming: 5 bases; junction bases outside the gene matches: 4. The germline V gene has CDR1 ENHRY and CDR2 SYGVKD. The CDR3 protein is CAISESGGRDNEQFF. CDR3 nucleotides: TGTGCCATCAGTGAGTCCGGAGGGAGGGACAATGAGCAGTTCTTC.

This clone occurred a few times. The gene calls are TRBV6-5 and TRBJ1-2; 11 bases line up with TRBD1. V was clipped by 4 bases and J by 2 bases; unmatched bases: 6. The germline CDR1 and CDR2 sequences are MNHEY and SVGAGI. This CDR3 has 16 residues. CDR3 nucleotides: TGTGCCAGCAGTTCCCCGGGACAGGGGGGGAACTATGGCTACACCTTC. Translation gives CASSSPGQGGNYGYTF.

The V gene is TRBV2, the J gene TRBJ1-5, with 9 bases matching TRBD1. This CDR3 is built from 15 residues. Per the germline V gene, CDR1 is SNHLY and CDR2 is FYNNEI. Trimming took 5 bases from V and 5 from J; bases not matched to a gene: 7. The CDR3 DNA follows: TGTGCCAGCAGTCTTCGGGGACAGGGTCATCAGCCCCAGCATTTT. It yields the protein CASSLRGQGHQPQHF.

The CDR3 nucleotides read TGTGCCAGCACCGGGACAGGGAAAACTGAAGCTTTCTTT. It codes for CASTGTGKTEAFF. The chain has TRBV11-2 and TRBJ1-1; 9 nucleotides match TRBD1. The trim removed 7 bases at V and 5 bases at J, leaving 5 bases unmatched. Germline CDR1 reads SGHAT; CDR2 reads FQNNGV. CDR3 size: 13 residues.

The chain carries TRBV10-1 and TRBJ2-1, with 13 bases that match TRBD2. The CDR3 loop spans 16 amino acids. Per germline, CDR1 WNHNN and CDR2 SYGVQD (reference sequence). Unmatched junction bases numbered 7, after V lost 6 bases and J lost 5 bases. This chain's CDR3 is CASSVLGLAGNNEQFF. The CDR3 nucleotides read TGCGCCAGCAGCGTACTGGGACTAGCGGGGAACAATGAGCAGTTCTTC.

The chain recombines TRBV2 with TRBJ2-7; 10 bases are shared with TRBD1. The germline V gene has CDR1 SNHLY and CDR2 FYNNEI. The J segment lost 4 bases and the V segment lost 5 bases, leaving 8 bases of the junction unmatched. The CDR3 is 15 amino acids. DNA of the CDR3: TGTGCCAGCAGTTGGGGACAGGGGCGGTCGTACGAGCAGTACTTC. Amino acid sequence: CASSWGQGRSYEQYF.

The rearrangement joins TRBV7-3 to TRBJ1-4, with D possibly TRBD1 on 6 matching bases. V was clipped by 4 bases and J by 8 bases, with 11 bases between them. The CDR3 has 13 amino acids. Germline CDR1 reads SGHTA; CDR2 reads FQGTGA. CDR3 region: CASSSRQGEKLFF. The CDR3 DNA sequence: TGTGCCAGCAGCTCCCGCCAGGGGGAAAAACTGTTTTTT. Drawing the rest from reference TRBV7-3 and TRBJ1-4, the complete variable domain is GAGVSQTPSNKVTEKGKYVELRCDPISGHTALYWYRQSLGQGPEFLIYFQGTGAADDSGLPNDRFFAVRPEGSVSTLKIQRTERGDSAVYLCASSSRQGEKLFFGSGTQLSVL.

The CDR3 here is CSVEATAGLSGYTF. CDR3 DNA: TGCAGCGTTGAAGCTACGGCGGGTCTCTCGGGCTACACCTTC. The rearrangement uses TRBV29-1 and TRBJ1-2; D ambiguous. CDR1 and CDR2 from the germline V gene are SQVTM and ANQGSEA. V dropped 1 base and J dropped 8 bases, with 17 bases sitting between them. The CDR3 is 14 residues long. Complete variable domain (other parts from reference TRBV29-1 and TRBJ1-2): SAVISQKPSRDICQRGTSLTIQCQVDSQVTMMFWYRQQPGQSLTLIATANQGSEATYESGFVIDKFPISRPNLTFSTLTVSNMSPEDSSIYLCSVEATAGLSGYTFGSGTRLTVV.

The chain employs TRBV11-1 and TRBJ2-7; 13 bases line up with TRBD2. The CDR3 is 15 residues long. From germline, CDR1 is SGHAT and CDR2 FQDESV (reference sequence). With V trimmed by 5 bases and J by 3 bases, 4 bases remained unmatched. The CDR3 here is CASSHRTSGSYEQYF. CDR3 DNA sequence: TGTGCCAGCAGCCACCGGACTAGCGGGAGCTACGAGCAGTACTTC.

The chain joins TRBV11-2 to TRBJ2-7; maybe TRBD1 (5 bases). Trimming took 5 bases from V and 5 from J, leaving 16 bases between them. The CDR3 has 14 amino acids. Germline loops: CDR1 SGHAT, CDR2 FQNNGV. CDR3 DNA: TGTGCCAGCAGCATCCGGACAAGGTGGAACGAGCAGTACTTC. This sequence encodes CASSIRTRWNEQYF.

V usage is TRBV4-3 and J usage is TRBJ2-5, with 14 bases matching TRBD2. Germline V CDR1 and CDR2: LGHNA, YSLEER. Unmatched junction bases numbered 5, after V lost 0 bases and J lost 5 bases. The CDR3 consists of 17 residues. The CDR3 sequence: CASSQDRGLAGVETQYF. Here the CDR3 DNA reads TGCGCCAGCAGCCAAGATCGGGGACTAGCGGGGGTGGAGACCCAGTACTTC.

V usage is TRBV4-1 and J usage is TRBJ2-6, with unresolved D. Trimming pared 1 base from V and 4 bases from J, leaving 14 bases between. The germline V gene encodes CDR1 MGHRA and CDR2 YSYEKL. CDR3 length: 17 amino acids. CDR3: CASSQGDRVGGANVLTF. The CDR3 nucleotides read TGCGCCAGCAGCCAAGGTGATCGGGTCGGGGGGGCCAACGTCCTGACTTTC.

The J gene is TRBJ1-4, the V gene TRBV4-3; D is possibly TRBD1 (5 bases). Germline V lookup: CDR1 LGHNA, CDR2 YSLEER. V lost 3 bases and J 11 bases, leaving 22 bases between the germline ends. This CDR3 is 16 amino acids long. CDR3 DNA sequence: TGCGCCAGCAGCCATTGGGGGATGGGTACGTCAGGCAAACTGTTTTTT. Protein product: CASSHWGMGTSGKLFF.

The CDR3 DNA reads as TGTGCCAGCAGCTCCTGGGGGGCTAGCGGGAGCAACGAGCAGTACTTC. Amino acid sequence: CASSSWGASGSNEQYF. The genes are TRBV28 and TRBJ2-7; TRBD2 agrees at 10 bases. CDR3 length equals 16 residues. Germline V gene sequence: CDR1 MDHEN, CDR2 SYDVKM. V was pared by 6 bases and J by 5 bases, with 13 bases of the junction left unmatched.

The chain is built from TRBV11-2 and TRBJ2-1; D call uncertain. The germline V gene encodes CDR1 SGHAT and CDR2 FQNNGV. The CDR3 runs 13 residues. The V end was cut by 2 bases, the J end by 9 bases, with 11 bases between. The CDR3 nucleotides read TGTGCCAGCAGCTTATCTCCTCTTGGTGAGCAGTTCTTC. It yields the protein CASSLSPLGEQFF.

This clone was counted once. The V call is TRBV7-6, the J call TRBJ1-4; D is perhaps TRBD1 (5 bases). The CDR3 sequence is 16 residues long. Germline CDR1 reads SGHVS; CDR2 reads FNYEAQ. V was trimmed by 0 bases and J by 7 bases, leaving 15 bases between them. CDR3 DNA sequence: TGTGCCAGCAGCTTAGCGTTTACAGGAGGCGGTGAAAAACTGTTTTTT. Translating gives CASSLAFTGGGEKLFF.

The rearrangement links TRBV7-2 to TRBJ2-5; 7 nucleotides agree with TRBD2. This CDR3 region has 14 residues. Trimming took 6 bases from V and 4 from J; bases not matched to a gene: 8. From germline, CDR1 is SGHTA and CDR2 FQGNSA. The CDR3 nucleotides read TGTGCCAGCAGGCTAGCGGAGCGGGGAGAGACCCAGTACTTC. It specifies CASRLAERGETQYF.

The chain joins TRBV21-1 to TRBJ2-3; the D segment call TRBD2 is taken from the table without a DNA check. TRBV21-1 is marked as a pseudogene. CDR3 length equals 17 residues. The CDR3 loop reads CASSKVTQRGYTDTQYF. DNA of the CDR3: TGTGCCAGCAGCAAAGTCACCCAGCGGGGATACACAGATACGCAGTATTTT.

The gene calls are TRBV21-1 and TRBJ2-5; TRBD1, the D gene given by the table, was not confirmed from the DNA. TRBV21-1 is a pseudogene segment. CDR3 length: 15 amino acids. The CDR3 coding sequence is TGTGCCAGCAGCACCATGAGACAGGAGCAAGAGACCCAGTACTTC. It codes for CASSTMRQEQETQYF.